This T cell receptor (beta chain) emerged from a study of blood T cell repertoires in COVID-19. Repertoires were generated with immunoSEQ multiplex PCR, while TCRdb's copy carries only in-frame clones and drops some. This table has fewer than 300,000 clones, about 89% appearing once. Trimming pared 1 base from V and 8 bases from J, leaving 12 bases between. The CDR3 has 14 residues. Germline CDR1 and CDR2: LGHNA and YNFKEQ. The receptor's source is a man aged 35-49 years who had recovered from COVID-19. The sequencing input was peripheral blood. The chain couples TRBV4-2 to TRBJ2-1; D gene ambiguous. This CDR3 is CASSQAPIRDEQFF. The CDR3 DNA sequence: TGTGCCAGCAGCCAAGCCCCCATTAGAGATGAGCAGTTCTTC.